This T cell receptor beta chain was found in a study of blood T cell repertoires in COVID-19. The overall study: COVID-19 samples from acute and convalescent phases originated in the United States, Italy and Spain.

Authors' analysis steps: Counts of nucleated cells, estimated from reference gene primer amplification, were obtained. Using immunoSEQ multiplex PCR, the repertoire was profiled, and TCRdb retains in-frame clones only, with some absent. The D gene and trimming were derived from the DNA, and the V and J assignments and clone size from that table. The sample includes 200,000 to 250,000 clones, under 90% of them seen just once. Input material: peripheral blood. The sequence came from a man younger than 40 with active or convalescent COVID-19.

The CDR3 nucleotides read TGTGCCAGCAGCTTGAGTGATGCGGCCTACGAGCAGTACTTC. Residues: CASSLSDAAYEQYF. This rearrangement joins TRBV7-9 to TRBJ2-7; the D is unclear. Trimming left V 3 bases short and J 2 bases short, with 11 bases between. This CDR3 region has 14 residues. Looked up from germline, CDR1 is SEHNR and CDR2 is FQNEAQ (reference sequence).